This TCR beta chain comes out of a study of T cell responses to AZD1222 COVID-19 vaccine. At the level of the study: Doses given second, at about 4 or about 12 weeks, were pooled.

Measured with immunoSEQ multiplex PCR; TCRdb has only the in-frame clones, and not every one. The data show roughly 120,000 clones, about nine tenths seen once. CDR3 size: 15 residues. The trim removed 6 bases at V and 5 bases at J, leaving 11 bases unmatched. Germline V gene lookup returns CDR1 MNHEY and CDR2 SVGAGI. On this clone: Its antigen is not known.

Study outcomes and limitations: Of the AZD1222 recipients, only 5 or 6 were seropositive at baseline. The breadth and depth of Spike-specific TCRs increased once two AZD1222 doses had been given. Females outnumbered males among donors, who were mostly white British; clonal diversity was possibly underestimated.

This chain connects TRBV6-5 to TRBJ2-5; the match to TRBD1 covers 8 bases. This sequence originates from an adult in good health. The sequenced sample was peripheral blood, obtained on day 0 of AZD1222 vaccination. Here the CDR3 DNA reads TGTGCCAGCAGACCATATGGACAGGGACGCGAGACCCAGTACTTC. Protein: CASRPYGQGRETQYF.